The clone carrying this TCR beta chain was found a few times. The V end lost 1 base, the J end lost 8 bases, and 11 bases lay between the germline ends. The CDR3 has 12 residues. CDR1 GTSNPN and CDR2 SVGIG come from the germline V gene (reference sequence). This sample is part of a study of shared clonotypes between healthy human individuals. Produced via immunoSEQ multiplex PCR; TCRdb's table is partial and in-frame only. The table records about 1 million clones, around 75% of them present only once. Sequenced material: memory CD4+ T cells sorted from blood. Subset: CD45RA-negative fraction. The rearrangement links TRBV30 to TRBJ1-1; tentatively, D is TRBD1 (5 bases). This receptor was obtained from a man in his late teens or twenties in good health. Here the CDR3 DNA reads TGTGCCTGGAGTGGGGACGGAGGGGAAGCTTTCTTT. Residues: CAWSGDGGEAFF.